The T cell receptor beta chain described here comes from a study of cytomegalovirus exposure and HLA in healthy donors (dated by TCRdb to 2017 to 2019). Background for the entire study: According to a later analysis, the 120 or so validation repertoires were produced on the same platform as the 680 or so repertoires of the first cohort. The aim of the study was to test whether cataloging public T cell receptors could identify signatures of past pathogen exposure. In addition to the first cohort of 666 subjects, a separate validation cohort of 120 different subjects was used. The study combined high-throughput TCR immunosequencing, statistical association of individual TCRs with disease status, and machine learning to predict cytomegalovirus infection status.

For this clone: Its antigen is unknown. The input lacks base qualities; no much larger clone sits a single base away.

The library came from the immunoSEQ multiplex PCR assay. The authors' pipeline ran thus. A statistical classification framework was built to diagnose cytomegalovirus status from the catalog of TCR beta chain sequences. Drawn from immuneACCESS, this table holds only the in-frame rearrangements with V and J called that TCRdb kept. Clones are partly lost; checked studies trace under half to an unresolved V gene and leave the rest unexplained. V and J calls and clone size are given by that table; D and trimming were obtained from the DNA. The sample table records tens of thousands of clones; roughly 94% of these occur just once. The ten largest account for 2% to 2.5% of the sample. Summary of the overall study and its limitations: The validation cohort had no HLA typing available for a later analysis, so co-occurrence within that cohort was assessed over all 110 or so repertoires. A few of the identified cytomegalovirus-associated TCR beta chains were confirmed in vitro to be specific for cytomegalovirus antigens. The authors suggested that the approach could potentially be generalized to other disease states and immunological phenotypes. In a later analysis, TCRs clustered in the first cohort were found to also tend to co-occur in the roughly 130 validation repertoires, with 94% of cluster scores above 0. Cytomegalovirus status was reported to be diagnosed by the classifier with high specificity and sensitivity in both the original and validation cohorts. The study listed 150 to 200 TCR beta chains as associated with cytomegalovirus. Across donors, most TCR sequences were observed very rarely, whereas some public TCRs were present in many individuals.

From its cysteine to its phenylalanine, the CDR3 spans 15 amino acids. Just CDR3 DNA is preserved here, 45 bases in frame from base 1. The V and J ends are trimmed by 1 base and 2 bases, leaving 12 bases between them. Based on the germline V gene, the CDR1 and CDR2 sequences are SNHLY and FYNNEI. The donors were included in the validation cohort of approximately 130 subjects, a group kept apart from the 666-subject first cohort. The receptor was derived from a man aged 18 to 30 in good health and CMV-seronegative. The sequence is built from TRBV2 and TRBJ2-7, with the D gene call left open. Sequenced input: PBMCs. The bases are TGTGCCAGCAGTGAAGAACAGAGTTCCCCCTACGAGCAGTACTTC. It codes for CASSEEQSSPYEQYF.